This is a list of T cell receptor beta chains from one sample in a study of cytomegalovirus exposure and HLA in healthy donors. Profiling relied on immunoSEQ multiplex PCR, and the TCRdb table lists in-frame clones only, not all of them. The table includes some 200,000 clones, 82% detected once. Source material: PBMCs. These receptors originate from a boy aged 2-15 years in good health and CMV-seronegative. Each CDR3 is given with its conserved first and last residue. A D gene is named only where the DNA matches it firmly. Not every row has a clone size; where given, it reads once, few, many or a size class.

V gene,D gene,J gene,clone size,CDR3 DNA,CDR3 protein
TRBV6-1,.,TRBJ1-4,.,TGTGCCAGCAGATTCACGGGGGGGTATGAAAAACTGTTTTTT,CASRFTGGYEKLFF
TRBV7-9,TRBD2,TRBJ2-3,.,TGTGCCAGCAGCTTAGTTAGCGGGGGCGACACAGATACGCAGTATTTT,CASSLVSGGDTDTQYF
TRBV4-3,.,TRBJ1-4,few,TGCGCCAGCAGCCAAGATTCCGCAGGGGTGGGCGGTAATGAAAAACTGTTTTTT,CASSQDSAGVGGNEKLFF
TRBV5-1,TRBD2,TRBJ2-1,few,TGCGCCAGCAGCCTCGGACTAGCGGATTACAATGAGCAGTTCTTC,CASSLGLADYNEQFF
TRBV9,.,TRBJ1-1,.,TGTGCCAGCAGCGTTGGTGGCAGGGACACTGAAGCTTTCTTT,CASSVGGRDTEAFF
TRBV18,.,TRBJ2-4,.,TGTGCCAGCTCACCCCGTAGCCGGGACATAAACATTCAGTACTTC,CASSPRSRDINIQYF
TRBV11-2,.,TRBJ2-5,.,TGTGCCAGCAGCTTAATTTCTCGACGGGGGAGACAAGAGACCCAGTACTTC,CASSLISRRGRQETQYF
TRBV5-4,.,TRBJ2-2,.,TGTGCCAGCAGCCCGCGGGGGCGGCAGGGGGGGGAGCTGTTTTTT,CASSPRGRQGGELFF
TRBV4-1,TRBD1,TRBJ2-5,.,TGCGCCAGCAGCCAAGACCCGACAGGGGCCCAAGAGACCCAGTACTTC,CASSQDPTGAQETQYF
TRBV5-1,TRBD1,TRBJ2-7,.,TGCGCCAGCAGGGCTCCAGGGGGCTCAAAGGACGAGCAGTACTTC,CASRAPGGSKDEQYF
TRBV4-3,.,TRBJ2-2,few,TGCGCCAGCAGCCGGGCAGAAAGTGGGGAGCTGTTTTTT,CASSRAESGELFF
TRBV10-3,TRBD1,TRBJ2-2,few,TGTGCCATCAGTGAACAGACAGGGACCGGGGAGCTGTTTTTT,CAISEQTGTGELFF
TRBV19,.,TRBJ1-4,once,TGTGCCACCTGGGGAGGGGAAAAACTGTTTTTT,CATWGGEKLFF
TRBV2,TRBD1,TRBJ1-2,.,TGTGCCAGCAGTATAAATCCGGGACAGGGTAAAAGCTTCTTC,CASSINPGQGKSFF
TRBV7-9,TRBD1,TRBJ1-3,.,TGTGCCAGCAGCCTACCCGGACAGGGAGCCGGAAACACCATATATTTT,CASSLPGQGAGNTIYF
TRBV5-1,TRBD1,TRBJ1-5,.,TGCGCCAGCAGCTTGCCCCGGACAGGGGATAGCAATCAGCCCCAGCATTTT,CASSLPRTGDSNQPQHF
TRBV5-1,TRBD2,TRBJ2-2,.,TGCGCCAGCAGCTCCAGCGGGACCGCGAACACCGGGGAGCTGTTTTTT,CASSSSGTANTGELFF
TRBV5-1,.,TRBJ2-7,.,TGCGCCAGCGCGCTAGGTCGTGGGGGGAAAGACGAGCAGTACTTC,CASALGRGGKDEQYF
TRBV2,TRBD1,TRBJ2-3,.,TGTGCCAGCATGGACAGGGTCACAGATACGCAGTATTTT,CASMDRVTDTQYF
TRBV11-2,TRBD1,TRBJ2-3,.,TGTGCCAGCAGCTTTACAGGGGGCACAGATACGCAGTATTTT,CASSFTGGTDTQYF
TRBV27,.,TRBJ1-1,few,TGTGCCAGCAGTTTGACAGTCTTTTTGAACACTGAAGCTTTCTTT,CASSLTVFLNTEAFF
TRBV4-1,.,TRBJ1-2,.,TGCGCCAGCAGTCCCGGCGGCTATGGCTACACCTTC,CASSPGGYGYTF
TRBV5-1,.,TRBJ2-3,few,TGCGCCAGCAGCTTGGTTAGCGGTAGCACAGATACGCAGTATTTT,CASSLVSGSTDTQYF
TRBV5-1,TRBD1,TRBJ2-5,.,TGCGCCAGCAGCCTACAGGGGCCAGAAGAGACCCAGTACTTC,CASSLQGPEETQYF
TRBV30,TRBD1,TRBJ1-1,few,TGTGCCTGGGGCAAACAGGGGGGAGACACTGAAGCTTTCTTT,CAWGKQGGDTEAFF
TRBV7-2,TRBD1,TRBJ1-5,.,TGTGCCAGCAGCGCGGACAGGGGGGGACAGCCCCAGCATTTT,CASSADRGGQPQHF
TRBV15,.,TRBJ1-1,.,TGTGCCACCAGCCCTCCCATAAGGGGCCGGAACACTGAAGCTTTCTTT,CATSPPIRGRNTEAFF
TRBV11-2,.,TRBJ2-1,.,TGTGCCAGCAGCTTAGATCGGGGTCCCTACAATGAGCAGTTCTTC,CASSLDRGPYNEQFF